This is a list of T cell receptor beta chains from one sample in a study of blood T cell repertoires in COVID-19. This table comes from immunoSEQ multiplex PCR, and its TCRdb copy is limited to in-frame clones, with some not included. The sample yields around 190,000 clones, more than 75% seen once. The sample was PBMCs or T cells enriched from blood (not recorded which). Receptor source: a woman aged 50 to 60 with acute COVID-19. Both conserved end residues are part of each CDR3. A D gene is named only where the DNA matches it firmly. Only some rows state a clone size, as once, few, many or a class for expanded clones.

v_gene: TRBV18
abundance: NA
d_gene: TRBD1
j_gene: TRBJ1-4
CDR3aa: CASSQGASGEKLFF
CDR3nt: TGTGCCAGCTCCCAGGGGGCAAGTGGTGAAAAACTGTTTTTT

v_gene: TRBV5-4
abundance: NA
d_gene: TRBD2
j_gene: TRBJ2-3
CDR3aa: CASSHHSAGGHPDTQYF
CDR3nt: TGTGCCAGCAGCCACCACTCAGCGGGGGGGCACCCAGATACGCAGTATTTT

v_gene: TRBV13
abundance: few
d_gene: TRBD1
j_gene: TRBJ1-2
CDR3aa: CASSPSRFHRGPHGYTF
CDR3nt: TGTGCCAGCAGCCCAAGCAGATTTCACAGGGGGCCCCATGGCTACACCTTC

v_gene: TRBV4-1
abundance: NA
d_gene: NA
j_gene: TRBJ1-2
CDR3aa: CASSQDWQGREGYTF
CDR3nt: TGCGCCAGCAGCCAAGATTGGCAGGGGAGAGAAGGCTACACCTTC

v_gene: TRBV24-1
abundance: NA
d_gene: NA
j_gene: TRBJ2-3
CDR3aa: CATSEGATDTQYF
CDR3nt: TGTGCCACCAGTGAAGGGGCAACAGATACGCAGTATTTT

v_gene: TRBV5-1
abundance: few
d_gene: NA
j_gene: TRBJ1-6
CDR3aa: CASSLVGASNSPLHF
CDR3nt: TGCGCCAGCAGCTTGGTGGGGGCAAGTAATTCACCCCTCCACTTT

v_gene: TRBV5-1
abundance: NA
d_gene: NA
j_gene: TRBJ1-6
CDR3aa: CASSLAGTPKAPNSPLHF
CDR3nt: TGCGCCAGCAGCTTGGCAGGGACTCCGAAGGCCCCTAATTCACCCCTCCACTTT

v_gene: TRBV10-1
abundance: NA
d_gene: TRBD1
j_gene: TRBJ1-6
CDR3aa: CAACSDRDDNSPLHF
CDR3nt: TGCGCCGCCTGCTCCGACAGGGACGATAATTCACCCCTCCACTTT

v_gene: TRBV12-2
abundance: few
d_gene: NA
j_gene: TRBJ1-4
CDR3aa: CASRFLGTGRIRNEKLFF
CDR3nt: TGTGCAAGTCGCTTCTTGGGGACAGGACGCATCCGAAATGAAAAACTGTTTTTT

v_gene: TRBV11-1
abundance: NA
d_gene: NA
j_gene: TRBJ2-6
CDR3aa: CASSPRQGSGANVLTF
CDR3nt: TGTGCCAGCAGCCCAAGGCAGGGCTCTGGGGCCAACGTCCTGACTTTC

v_gene: TRBV5-6
abundance: once
d_gene: NA
j_gene: TRBJ2-2
CDR3aa: CASSFDFTGELFF
CDR3nt: TGTGCCAGCAGCTTTGACTTCACCGGGGAGCTGTTTTTT

v_gene: TRBV20-1
abundance: NA
d_gene: TRBD1
j_gene: TRBJ1-1
CDR3aa: CSASKRSGAGGEAFF
CDR3nt: TGCAGTGCTAGTAAGCGGTCGGGGGCAGGGGGTGAAGCTTTCTTT

v_gene: TRBV6-2/TRBV6-3
abundance: NA
d_gene: TRBD1
j_gene: TRBJ1-5
CDR3aa: CASSPPLTGTGNQPQHF
CDR3nt: TGTGCCAGCAGTCCACCTCTGACAGGGACGGGCAATCAGCCCCAGCATTTT

v_gene: TRBV28
abundance: NA
d_gene: TRBD1
j_gene: TRBJ1-2
CDR3aa: CASSLSRGQGYGYTF
CDR3nt: TGTGCCAGCAGTTTAAGCAGGGGGCAGGGCTATGGCTACACCTTC

v_gene: TRBV2
abundance: NA
d_gene: NA
j_gene: TRBJ2-1
CDR3aa: CASTTESGSEQFF
CDR3nt: TGTGCCAGCACCACCGAATCGGGGTCTGAGCAGTTCTTC